This is a list of T cell receptor beta chains from one sample in a study of T cell responses to AZD1222 COVID-19 vaccine. Profiled with immunoSEQ multiplex PCR; TCRdb holds only in-frame clones, not every one. Among some 120,000 clones listed, around 92% were seen once. This specimen was peripheral blood, taken on day 0 of AZD1222 vaccination. The receptor source for this set is an adult in good health. The CDR3 runs from the conserved cysteine through the conserved F or W. The D gene is left open where the match is weak. Clone size is not always given. Where it is, it says once, few, many or a class for expanded clones.

TRBV11-3	TRBJ1-1	NA	NA	TGTGCCAGCAGCTTTCTGGGGCGGGACACTGAAGCTTTCTTT	CASSFLGRDTEAFF
TRBV4-2	TRBJ2-3	NA	NA	TGTGCCAGCAGCCAAGATCGGGGCAGGGGTGGCACAGATACGCAGTATTTT	CASSQDRGRGGTDTQYF
TRBV7-8	TRBJ1-4	NA	once	TGTGCCAGCAGCTTAGGCCGGGTGACGGAAAAACTGTTTTTT	CASSLGRVTEKLFF
TRBV11-3	TRBJ1-2	TRBD1	once	TGTGCCAGCAGCCCCAGGACAGGGAACTATGGCTACACCTTC	CASSPRTGNYGYTF
TRBV11-3	TRBJ2-3	NA	NA	TGTGCCAGCAGCTCCGGGACCAGTAGGGATACGCAGTATTTT	CASSSGTSRDTQYF
TRBV10-3	TRBJ1-1	NA	NA	TGTGCCATCATTCCGCCGGGGGGTACTGAAGCTTTCTTT	CAIIPPGGTEAFF
TRBV27	TRBJ2-1	NA	NA	TGTGCCAGCAGTTTATTCGGGGCTGAGCAGTTCTTC	CASSLFGAEQFF
TRBV6-5	TRBJ2-3	NA	NA	TGTGCCAGCAGGGGGACGATGATAGATACGCAGTATTTT	CASRGTMIDTQYF
TRBV6-5	TRBJ2-7	NA	NA	TGTGCCAGCAGTTACGGTGAGCGGACGCCCTACGAGCAGTACTTC	CASSYGERTPYEQYF
TRBV19	TRBJ2-1	NA	NA	TGTGCCAGTAGTATAGCAGCAGGGGGAGGATTAAATGAGCAGTTCTTC	CASSIAAGGGLNEQFF
TRBV30	TRBJ1-1	NA	NA	TGTGCCTGGAAAGTGAACCGGAACACTGAAGCTTTCTTT	CAWKVNRNTEAFF
TRBV5-6	TRBJ2-7	TRBD2	NA	TGTGCCAGCAGCTTGGATTCTAGCGGGAGGATCTCCTACGAGCAGTACTTC	CASSLDSSGRISYEQYF
TRBV5-4	TRBJ1-5	NA	NA	TGTGCCAGCAGCTTGGATTCAAATCAGCCCCAGCATTTT	CASSLDSNQPQHF
TRBV28	TRBJ2-3	TRBD1	NA	TGTGCCAGCAGCGACAGGGTCCGAGGCACAGATACGCAGTATTTT	CASSDRVRGTDTQYF
TRBV19	TRBJ2-7	TRBD1	NA	TGTGCCAGTAGTCTAGACAGGGTTTTTTACGAGCAGTACTTC	CASSLDRVFYEQYF
TRBV24-1	TRBJ1-2	TRBD1	NA	TGTGCCACCAGTGATTTGTACAACAGGGGAGGCTACACCTTC	CATSDLYNRGGYTF
TRBV18	TRBJ1-5	TRBD1	NA	TGTGCCAGCTCACCAGGCACAGGGGGCCAGCCCCAGCATTTT	CASSPGTGGQPQHF
TRBV29-1	TRBJ1-1	NA	once	TGCAGCGTTCCGGTGGGCACTGAAGCTTTCTTT	CSVPVGTEAFF
TRBV4-1	TRBJ2-7	NA	NA	TGCGCCAGCAGCCGTTCTCCGGGCCAAATTACGTACGAGCAGTACTTC	CASSRSPGQITYEQYF
TRBV5-4	TRBJ2-7	NA	NA	TGTGCCAGCAGCTTGGAGGGCGACGAGCAGTACTTC	CASSLEGDEQYF
TRBV9	TRBJ2-3	TRBD1	NA	TGTGCCAGCAGCGAGGACAGGGTAGCAGATACGCAGTATTTT	CASSEDRVADTQYF
TRBV5-1	TRBJ1-2	NA	few	TGCGCCAGCAGCTTGTCAAGGGGAGACTATGGCTACACCTTC	CASSLSRGDYGYTF
TRBV6-5	TRBJ2-1	TRBD1	few	TGTGCCAGCTGTCCCCATTACCAGACAGGGATTGAGCAGTTCTTC	CASCPHYQTGIEQFF
TRBV24-1	TRBJ1-4	NA	NA	TGTGCCACCAGTGATCCCGCCCAGGGAGCAACTAATGAAAAACTGTTTTTT	CATSDPAQGATNEKLFF
TRBV9	TRBJ1-5	NA	NA	TGTGCTCCCCTTGGACCGCAGCCCTTTTATAGCAATCAGCCCCAGCATTTT	CAPLGPQPFYSNQPQHF
TRBV15	TRBJ1-5	NA	few	TGTGCCACCAGCAGAGATCGGCAGTCCGGGGGGTATCAGCCCCAGCATTTT	CATSRDRQSGGYQPQHF
TRBV9	TRBJ2-2	TRBD1	NA	TGTGCCAGCAGCGGACTTTCCCCAGGGGGCCGGACCGGGGAGCTGTTTTTT	CASSGLSPGGRTGELFF
TRBV19	TRBJ2-7	TRBD1	NA	TGTGCCAGTAGTTCCGGACAGGGAGTGACCTACGAGCAGTACTTC	CASSSGQGVTYEQYF
TRBV7-2	TRBJ2-1	NA	NA	TGTGCCAGCAGCTTAGCTTTGGGTAGCTCCTACAATGAGCAGTTCTTC	CASSLALGSSYNEQFF
TRBV24-1	TRBJ1-1	TRBD1	NA	TGTGCCACCAGTGATTCTGACAGGGTCACTGAAGCTTTCTTT	CATSDSDRVTEAFF
TRBV7-3	TRBJ1-6	NA	NA	TGTGCCAGCAGCGCGACCGGTGGTAATTCACCCCTCCACTTT	CASSATGGNSPLHF
TRBV6-1	TRBJ2-1	TRBD2	many	TGTGCCAGCAGTGAACTAGCGGAGGGGAGCAATGAGCAGTTCTTC	CASSELAEGSNEQFF
TRBV2	TRBJ2-7	TRBD2	NA	TGTGCCAGCATGAGGGCCCTGTCGACTAGCGGTATCTACGAGCAGTACTTC	CASMRALSTSGIYEQYF
TRBV9	TRBJ1-5	NA	NA	TGTGCCAGCAGCGTCGGGGTAGCGCTTAATCAGCCCCAGCATTTT	CASSVGVALNQPQHF
TRBV5-6	TRBJ2-2	NA	NA	TGTGCCAGCAGCCTACGCCGGTCGGGGTCGAACACCGGGGAGCTGTTTTTT	CASSLRRSGSNTGELFF
TRBV2	TRBJ1-1	NA	NA	TGTGCCAGCAGGGACACCCATCAGGGCAACACTGAAGCTTTCTTT	CASRDTHQGNTEAFF
TRBV14	TRBJ1-6	NA	NA	TGTGCCAGCAGCCAAGAACCAGAGAATTCACCCCTCCACTTT	CASSQEPENSPLHF
TRBV5-4	TRBJ1-5	TRBD1	few	TGTGCCAGCAGCTTAGGCAGGGACAGAAATCAGCCCCAGCATTTT	CASSLGRDRNQPQHF
TRBV6-5	TRBJ2-7	TRBD1	NA	TGTGCCAGCAGTTACCGACAGGGCACCTACGAGCAGTACTTC	CASSYRQGTYEQYF
TRBV7-9	TRBJ1-2	NA	NA	TGTGCCAGCAGCGTGGAGGCAGAGGTTGGTGGCTACACCTTC	CASSVEAEVGGYTF
TRBV7-3	TRBJ2-2	NA	NA	TGTGCCAGCAGCCCCAGCCACACCGGGGAGCTGTTTTTT	CASSPSHTGELFF
TRBV7-3	TRBJ2-1	TRBD2	few	TGTGCCAGCAGCTTAACGATCCAGCGGGAGGGTCCCAATGAGCAGTTCTTC	CASSLTIQREGPNEQFF
TRBV19	TRBJ2-3	NA	once	TGTGCCAGTAGTATCTCCCCTCCTGACAGCGCTCAGACAGATACGCAGTATTTT	CASSISPPDSAQTDTQYF
TRBV7-2	TRBJ2-7	TRBD2	NA	TGTGCCAGCAGCTTAGTGGGGGGCGGGAGGACCACCTACGAGCAGTACTTC	CASSLVGGGRTTYEQYF
TRBV5-4	TRBJ2-1	NA	NA	TGTGCCAGCAGCCCGGGGGATGAGCAGTTCTTC	CASSPGDEQFF
TRBV5-1	TRBJ2-1	NA	NA	TGCGCCAGCAGCTTAGGACAGCCGTACAATGAGCAGTTCTTC	CASSLGQPYNEQFF
TRBV6-5	TRBJ2-3	NA	NA	TGTGCCAGCAGGAGACAGTTTACTAGCACAGATACGCAGTATTTT	CASRRQFTSTDTQYF
TRBV19	TRBJ2-6	NA	NA	TGTGCCTGCGTGAGACAGGTCTCTGGGGCCAACGTCCTGACTTTC	CACVRQVSGANVLTF
TRBV19	TRBJ2-7	NA	NA	TGTGCCAGTAGTACACAGGGAAGCTCCTACGAGCAGTACTTC	CASSTQGSSYEQYF
TRBV19	TRBJ1-3	NA	NA	TGTGCCAGTAGTACGGACTCTGGAAACACCATATATTTT	CASSTDSGNTIYF
TRBV11-2	TRBJ2-5	NA	NA	TGTGCCAGCAGCTTAGTCGGGGGGCGCAGAGAGACCCAGTACTTC	CASSLVGGRRETQYF
TRBV5-5	TRBJ1-2	TRBD1	NA	TGTGCCAGCAGCTTGGGACAGGGGGCCAAAGGCTACACCTTC	CASSLGQGAKGYTF
TRBV27	TRBJ2-2	NA	NA	TGTGCCAGCACGGGGGTTCCGGGCGGGGAGCTGTTTTTT	CASTGVPGGELFF
TRBV11-3	TRBJ2-1	TRBD2	NA	TGTGCCAGCAGCCTCCTAGCGGGAAAGTACAATGAGCAGTTCTTC	CASSLLAGKYNEQFF